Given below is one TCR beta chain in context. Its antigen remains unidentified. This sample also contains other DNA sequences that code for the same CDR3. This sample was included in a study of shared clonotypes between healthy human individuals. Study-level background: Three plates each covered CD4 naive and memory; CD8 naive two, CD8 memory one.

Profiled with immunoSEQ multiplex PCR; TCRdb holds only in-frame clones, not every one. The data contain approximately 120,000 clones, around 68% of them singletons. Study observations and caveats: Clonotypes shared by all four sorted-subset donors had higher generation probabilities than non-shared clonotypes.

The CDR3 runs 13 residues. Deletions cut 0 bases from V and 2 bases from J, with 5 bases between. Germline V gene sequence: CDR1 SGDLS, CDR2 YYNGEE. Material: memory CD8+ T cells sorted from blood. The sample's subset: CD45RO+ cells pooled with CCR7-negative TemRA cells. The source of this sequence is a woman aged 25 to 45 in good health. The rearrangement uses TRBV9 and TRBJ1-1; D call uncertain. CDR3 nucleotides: TGTGCCAGCAGCGTAGCAGGCAACACTGAAGCTTTCTTT. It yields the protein CASSVAGNTEAFF.